The source of this T cell receptor (beta chain) is a study of shared clonotypes between healthy human individuals. A single count supports this clone. Sequencing of unsorted PBMC DNA was carried out using ten immunoSEQ deep assay plates. TCRdb's table, derived via immunoSEQ multiplex PCR, lists solely in-frame clones and lacks some. The sample comprises over 95,000 clones, around 47% of which are singletons, and over 12% rests with the top ten. V lost 5 bases to trimming and J lost 5 bases; unmatched junction nucleotides: 6. The germline gives CDR1 SEHNR, CDR2 FQNEAQ (reference sequence). The CDR3 covers 14 residues. Each unsorted sample relied on roughly 90 million PBMCs as its source of genomic DNA.

Material for sequencing was PBMCs. The V call is TRBV7-9, the J call TRBJ2-7; 10 bases fit TRBD1. The sequence came from a woman in her thirties or forties in good health. Some clones in this sample may be carry-over from other donors' samples. CDR3 nucleotides: TGTGCCAGCAGCCGGGGACAGGGGAAAAACGAGCAGTACTTC. It translates to CASSRGQGKNEQYF.